Detailed here is one T cell receptor (beta chain). Antigen: not known. TCRdb itself ran the 5' RACE reads through MiXCR, one entry per CDR3 protein. The sample has under 300,000 distinct CDR3 sequences, 6% to 7% seen once. The record originates from a study of identical twins. Overall study findings and caveats: Out-of-frame alpha sequences shared between twins exhibited an excess of low generation probability. Rather than following the same donors, the conclusions depended on cross-sectional statistical analysis.

The CDR3 runs 14 residues. V lost 6 bases to trimming and J lost 7 bases; unmatched junction nucleotides: 7. This sample also belongs to another study, concerning T cells expressing NK-cell markers. That source adds: Several donors likewise had their CD3+CD56-NKG2C+ fraction led by these clonotypes.

This chain joins TRBV12-3 or TRBV12-4 and TRBJ1-5, with 9 bases matching TRBD1. The sequenced material came from CD8+ T cells sorted from blood. This TCR was sampled from a woman under 30 in good health. The DNA of the CDR3 is TGTGCCAGCAGCCATACAGGGGGCGGCCAGCCCCAGCATTTT. This translates into CASSHTGGGQPQHF.